Detailed here is one T cell receptor beta chain. Its specificity is not known. This record belongs to a study of cytomegalovirus exposure and HLA in healthy donors. Vbeta (60) and Jbeta (13) primers were used in the PCR. In the source study's methods: A later analysis tallied tens of millions of unique TCR beta chains, 10 million to 12 million of them shared. Data came from immunoSEQ multiplex PCR; TCRdb stores just in-frame clones and leaves some out. V and J calls and clone size are those listed in that table; D and trimming were worked out from the DNA. The top ten clones hold about 2.7% of a sample with 150,000 to 200,000 clones, over 70% of them seen once. Findings and limits, study-wide: What was likely a sequencing artifact was a cluster of highly shared sequence variants. Per published reports, the classifier diagnosed cytomegalovirus status with high specificity and sensitivity. In a later analysis, HLA-C alleles had the fewest associated TCRs, DRB1 alleles the most.

The germline CDR1 and CDR2 sequences are MGHRA and YSYEKL. V shed 2 bases and J shed 1 base, with 9 bases lying between them. The CDR3 totals 15 residues. The specimen was PBMCs. This chain joins TRBV4-1 and TRBJ2-1; maybe TRBD1 (6 bases). The sequence was obtained from a male donor in good health and CMV-seronegative. The CDR3 DNA follows: TGCGCCAGCAGCCAATCCCAGGGGTCCTACAATGAGCAGTTCTTC. Its translation: CASSQSQGSYNEQFF.